These T cell receptor beta chains were read from a single sample in a study of cytomegalovirus exposure and HLA in healthy donors. Sequencing used immunoSEQ multiplex PCR; TCRdb keeps in-frame clones, though not all of them. The sample includes 200,000 to 250,000 clones, more than 75% of them seen just once. Sequenced: PBMCs. These receptors were obtained from a human donor in good health. Both conserved end residues are part of each CDR3. D genes are given only for firm matches. Size is stated for part of the rows, as once, few or many counts, or as a class when the clone is expanded.

j_gene	v_gene	d_gene	abundance	CDR3aa	CDR3nt
TRBJ2-5	TRBV7-6	TRBD2	NA	CASSLRTGLAGLETQYF	TGTGCCAGCAGCTTACGAACGGGTCTAGCGGGATTAGAGACCCAGTACTTC
TRBJ2-2	TRBV5-1	TRBD2	few	CASSGGLAGGELFF	TGCGCCAGCAGCGGGGGACTAGCAGGCGGGGAGCTGTTTTTT
TRBJ1-1	TRBV15	TRBD1	NA	CATSRAPRTGNTEAFF	TGTGCCACCAGCCGAGCCCCCCGGACAGGGAACACTGAAGCTTTCTTT
TRBJ1-5	TRBV7-9	NA	NA	CASSSNNQPQHF	TGTGCCAGCAGCTCAAACAATCAGCCCCAGCATTTT
TRBJ1-4	TRBV7-2	TRBD1	NA	CASSLVRTGWEKLFF	TGTGCCAGCAGCTTGGTACGGACAGGGTGGGAAAAACTGTTTTTT
TRBJ2-5	TRBV15	TRBD1	NA	CATSTDRVKETQYF	TGTGCCACCAGCACCGACAGGGTTAAAGAGACCCAGTACTTC
TRBJ2-7	TRBV18	NA	once	CASSPQDDYEQYF	TGTGCCAGCTCACCCCAGGATGACTACGAGCAGTACTTC
TRBJ2-1	TRBV7-9	NA	NA	CASSSTGTRSSYNEQFF	TGTGCCAGCAGCTCAACCGGGACACGAAGCTCCTACAATGAGCAGTTCTTC
TRBJ2-5	TRBV27	TRBD2	NA	CASGEGETQYF	TGTGCCAGCGGGGAGGGGGAGACCCAGTACTTC
TRBJ2-7	TRBV29-1	NA	NA	CSVSSGAYEQYF	TGCAGCGTTTCCAGCGGAGCCTACGAGCAGTACTTC
TRBJ2-1	TRBV5-1	TRBD2	NA	CASLRGGGRAGEQFF	TGCGCCAGCCTCCGGGGTGGCGGGAGGGCGGGTGAGCAGTTCTTC
TRBJ2-2	TRBV9	TRBD1	NA	CASSAPRGGTGVTGELFF	TGTGCCAGCAGCGCACCACGAGGAGGGACAGGGGTGACCGGGGAGCTGTTTTTT
TRBJ2-1	TRBV5-4	TRBD2	NA	CASSSLAVRPNEQFF	TGTGCCAGCAGCTCGCTAGCGGTTCGACCTAATGAGCAGTTCTTC
TRBJ2-7	TRBV5-4	TRBD2	NA	CASSLSLAENYEQYF	TGTGCCAGCAGCTTGAGCCTAGCGGAAAACTACGAGCAGTACTTC
TRBJ2-1	TRBV9	NA	NA	CASSAGRPRYNEQFF	TGTGCCAGCAGCGCCGGCCGGCCCAGGTACAATGAGCAGTTCTTC
TRBJ2-1	TRBV9	TRBD2	NA	CASSVAAGGPSYNEQFF	TGTGCCAGCAGCGTAGCAGCGGGGGGACCCTCCTACAATGAGCAGTTCTTC
TRBJ2-7	TRBV18	TRBD1	NA	CASSFQGTGGYDEQYF	TGTGCCAGCTCATTCCAAGGAACAGGGGGCTACGACGAGCAGTACTTC
TRBJ2-7	TRBV7-6	TRBD1	NA	CASSSGTGPYEQYF	TGTGCCAGCAGTTCCGGGACAGGACCCTACGAGCAGTACTTC
TRBJ1-6	TRBV6-5	NA	NA	CASSWDTNSPLHF	TGTGCCAGCAGCTGGGACACAAATTCACCCCTCCACTTT
TRBJ2-5	TRBV5-1	NA	few	CASSVSVTQETQYF	TGCGCCAGCAGCGTTAGCGTAACTCAAGAGACCCAGTACTTC
TRBJ2-7	TRBV6-1	NA	NA	CASRSEGSYEQYF	TGTGCCAGCAGATCTGAGGGATCCTACGAGCAGTACTTC
TRBJ2-5	TRBV28	NA	NA	CASSFSMSQETQYF	TGTGCCAGCAGTTTTAGTATGAGCCAAGAGACCCAGTACTTC
TRBJ2-1	TRBV5-1	NA	NA	CASSRDFSYNEQFF	TGCGCCAGCAGCAGGGACTTCTCCTACAATGAGCAGTTCTTC
TRBJ1-5	TRBV2	TRBD1	once	CASSSQTGSNQPQHF	TGTGCCAGCAGCTCACAGACAGGGTCTAATCAGCCCCAGCATTTT
TRBJ1-5	TRBV19	NA	once	CASRTPPRCNQPQHF	TGTGCCAGTAGAACTCCCCCCAGGTGCAATCAGCCCCAGCATTTT
TRBJ2-3	TRBV29-1	TRBD2	NA	CSVEELAGGPLSDTDTQYF	TGCAGCGTTGAAGAGCTAGCGGGAGGACCTCTGTCGGACACAGATACGCAGTATTTT
TRBJ2-7	TRBV5-1	NA	NA	CASSPSAGRSYEQYF	TGCGCCAGCAGCCCTAGCGCCGGCCGGTCCTACGAGCAGTACTTC
TRBJ2-2	TRBV6-1	TRBD1	NA	CASSALPGQGPGELFF	TGTGCCAGCAGTGCCCTCCCGGGACAGGGTCCCGGGGAGCTGTTTTTT
TRBJ1-5	TRBV6-4	NA	NA	CASSRAGVGDNQPQHF	TGTGCCAGCTCCCGAGCCGGGGTAGGTGACAATCAGCCCCAGCATTTT
TRBJ1-4	TRBV6-6	NA	NA	CATRAGDEKLFF	TGTGCCACCAGGGCGGGGGATGAAAAACTGTTTTTT
TRBJ1-1	TRBV11-2	NA	NA	CASSLGWQRNTEAFF	TGTGCCAGCAGCTTAGGGTGGCAGCGGAACACTGAAGCTTTCTTT
TRBJ2-1	TRBV5-4	TRBD1	NA	CASSVVTGNEQFF	TGTGCCAGCAGCGTAGTGACAGGGAATGAGCAGTTCTTC
TRBJ2-3	TRBV5-1	NA	NA	CASKGDWNTDTQYF	TGCGCCAGCAAAGGGGACTGGAACACAGATACGCAGTATTTT
TRBJ2-1	TRBV20-1	NA	few	CSPQSYNEQFF	TGCAGCCCCCAGTCGTACAATGAGCAGTTCTTC
TRBJ2-7	TRBV7-9	TRBD2	NA	CASSYRGVVDEQYF	TGTGCCAGCAGTTACCGGGGGGTAGTGGACGAGCAGTACTTC
TRBJ1-1	TRBV5-1	TRBD1	NA	CATGTGGSEAFF	TGCGCCACCGGGACAGGGGGATCTGAAGCTTTCTTT
TRBJ2-1	TRBV15	NA	NA	CATSSRRDPVRNNEQFF	TGTGCCACCAGCTCCCGGAGGGACCCGGTACGAAACAATGAGCAGTTCTTC
TRBJ1-3	TRBV6-6	NA	NA	CASSYTGQPIYF	TGTGCCAGCAGTTACACAGGGCAGCCCATATATTTT
TRBJ2-1	TRBV2	NA	NA	CASSESRDGRKGQFF	TGTGCCAGCAGTGAATCACGGGATGGTAGAAAGGGGCAGTTCTTC
TRBJ1-5	TRBV6-6	TRBD1	NA	CASSQKQGSGNQPQHF	TGTGCCAGCAGTCAGAAACAGGGGTCTGGCAATCAGCCCCAGCATTTT
TRBJ1-5	TRBV21-1	NA	NA	CASSKDRVLLQPQHF	TGTGCCAGCAGCAAAGACAGGGTCCTTCTTCAGCCCCAGCATTTT
TRBJ2-3	TRBV19	TRBD1	NA	CASSLDRGGTDTQYF	TGTGCCAGTAGTCTAGACAGGGGTGGCACAGATACGCAGTATTTT
TRBJ2-5	TRBV5-4	TRBD2	few	CASSGGRTSGGETQYF	TGTGCCAGCAGCGGGGGCCGGACTAGCGGAGGAGAGACCCAGTACTTC
TRBJ2-1	TRBV15	NA	NA	CATSRVAGNYNEQFF	TGTGCCACCAGCAGAGTCGCGGGGAACTACAATGAGCAGTTCTTC
TRBJ2-3	TRBV7-3	NA	NA	CASSLGLARGPDTQYF	TGTGCCAGCAGCTTAGGGTTAGCGAGAGGGCCGGATACGCAGTATTTT
TRBJ1-1	TRBV19	TRBD1	once	CASSISGQGAWYTEAFF	TGTGCCAGTAGTATCTCAGGACAGGGGGCATGGTACACTGAAGCTTTCTTT
TRBJ2-7	TRBV9	TRBD1	NA	CASSVATGGHEQYF	TGTGCCAGCAGCGTAGCAACAGGGGGCCACGAGCAGTACTTC
TRBJ2-5	TRBV7-2	NA	NA	CASSLVGPWETQYF	TGTGCCAGCAGCTTAGTTGGCCCCTGGGAGACCCAGTACTTC
TRBJ1-5	TRBV7-8	TRBD1	NA	CASSAGDRGIHF	TGTGCCAGCAGCGCGGGGGACAGGGGGATTCATTTT
TRBJ2-3	TRBV5-1	TRBD2	NA	CASSPPGLASPDTQYF	TGCGCCAGCAGCCCTCCGGGACTAGCTTCTCCAGATACGCAGTATTTT
TRBJ1-5	TRBV4-3	TRBD1	few	CASSRHRGGNQPQHF	TGCGCCAGCAGCCGACACAGGGGCGGCAATCAGCCCCAGCATTTT
TRBJ2-5	TRBV19	NA	NA	CASSIRTPTPQETQYF	TGTGCCAGTAGTATAAGGACACCGACCCCACAAGAGACCCAGTACTTC
TRBJ2-7	TRBV28	TRBD2	NA	CASSLCPGLAGFGEQYF	TGTGCCAGCAGTTTATGCCCGGGACTAGCGGGATTTGGCGAGCAGTACTTC
TRBJ2-7	TRBV28	NA	NA	CASSASERLTYEQYF	TGTGCCAGCAGTGCTAGCGAACGGCTTACCTACGAGCAGTACTTC
TRBJ2-3	TRBV11-3	TRBD2	once	CASSLGWPGTSGAGGDTQYF	TGTGCCAGCAGCTTAGGATGGCCCGGGACTAGCGGGGCCGGGGGCGATACGCAGTATTTT